A selection of T cell receptor beta chains follows, all from one sample in a study of cytomegalovirus exposure and HLA in healthy donors. Libraries were prepared by immunoSEQ multiplex PCR; TCRdb keeps only in-frame clonotypes and omits some of them. This sample has some 160,000 clones; about 75% occur once, and the top ten carry 1.5% to 2%. Source material: PBMCs. These TCRs come from a woman under 40 in good health and CMV-seronegative. Each CDR3 is given without its conserved first and last residue. Fields, in order: J gene, V gene, CDR3 protein.

TRBJ1-2	TRBV10-3	AISAPLTEVNYGYT
TRBJ2-7	TRBV15	ATSRDRGSYEQY
TRBJ1-2	TRBV25-1	ASSETDRNYGYT
TRBJ1-1	TRBV30	AWSVPGSNTEAF
TRBJ2-1	TRBV9	ASSLRTSGVGNEQF
TRBJ1-5	TRBV7-8	ASSLETGGLTQPQH
TRBJ1-1	TRBV7-2	ASSSRAGMYTEAF
TRBJ1-1	TRBV5-6	ASNPGWQNKEAF
TRBJ2-3	TRBV7-3	ASSPQRGKADTQY
TRBJ2-7	TRBV29-1	SVARPTSGGAARGPRAYEQY
TRBJ2-7	TRBV28	ASSLAGTGYLGEQY
TRBJ1-1	TRBV6-5	ASSYEQGAAEAF
TRBJ1-1	TRBV7-8	ASSLGRGNTEAF
TRBJ2-2	TRBV4-3	ASSQVLSPNTGELF
TRBJ1-3	TRBV7-2	ASSFRSGNTIY
TRBJ1-2	TRBV6-4	ASSDSTLSGYT
TRBJ1-5	TRBV4-1	ASSQEELSNQPQH
TRBJ2-5	TRBV5-1	ASRLAVNQETQY
TRBJ1-5	TRBV2	ATGAYSNQPQH
TRBJ2-2	TRBV18	ASSPLENTGELF
TRBJ1-5	TRBV18	ASSPGQSNQPQH
TRBJ1-1	TRBV14	ASSHTGGAGEAF
TRBJ2-3	TRBV4-1	ASSQHARAGGADTQY
TRBJ2-7	TRBV7-9	ASSLAGQAHYEQY
TRBJ1-5	TRBV27	ASSLGTGGNQPQH
TRBJ2-7	TRBV6-5	ASSSNRESYEQY
TRBJ2-1	TRBV27	ASRRSGPGGGNEQF
TRBJ1-2	TRBV7-9	ASSLGGGARSGLYGYT
TRBJ1-6	TRBV25-1	ASSGTQNSPLH
TRBJ2-5	TRBV29-1	SVTQEVYETQY
TRBJ2-7	TRBV11-2	ASSFAGGGAASYEQY
TRBJ1-6	TRBV19	ASTYLGGNSPLH
TRBJ2-3	TRBV2	ASRRGLAGGDTQY
TRBJ2-5	TRBV5-1	ASSLVLRGAGETQY
TRBJ1-1	TRBV5-5	ASSLRPGVMNTEAF
TRBJ1-1	TRBV7-2	ASSRDRVNTEAF
TRBJ2-2	TRBV4-1	ASSQSGTNTGELF
TRBJ2-1	TRBV27	ASLGGANNEQF
TRBJ2-7	TRBV5-6	ASSHRDLYEQY
TRBJ1-5	TRBV7-2	ASRGQPNQPQH
TRBJ2-7	TRBV9	ASSVGQGAVYEQY
TRBJ1-1	TRBV5-1	ASSLAITGSAVNTEAF
TRBJ2-4	TRBV5-6	ASSALGRGGGN
TRBJ1-1	TRBV5-6	ASREQGMNTEAF
TRBJ2-3	TRBV5-1	ASSLGGTGRDFITDTQY
TRBJ2-7	TRBV7-9	ASSLRQGGYEQY
TRBJ1-2	TRBV4-1	ASSEGRWGYT
TRBJ1-2	TRBV6-1	ASSEAGGRLGGYT
TRBJ2-7	TRBV5-4	AIGRGDSYEQY
TRBJ1-2	TRBV4-2	ASSPEPRGTSNYGYT
TRBJ1-1	TRBV18	ASSPATNTEAF
TRBJ2-1	TRBV9	ASSVDGYNEQF
TRBJ1-5	TRBV27	ASRDLQGLSNQPQH
TRBJ2-7	TRBV4-3	ASSQEGTGSYEQY
TRBJ1-4	TRBV27	ASSPLPPARGLGNEKLF
TRBJ1-2	TRBV5-1	ASSRDRDYGYT
TRBJ1-2	TRBV5-6	ASSDRGRMDGYT
TRBJ2-7	TRBV9	ASSVGGGLSYEQY
TRBJ2-3	TRBV6-6	ASSSRGTDTQY